Reported below is one T cell receptor beta chain. Its cognate antigen is unknown. This sample stems from a study of T cell responses to AZD1222 COVID-19 vaccine. Findings and caveats of the study: An increase in Spike-specific TCR breadth and depth was observed after two AZD1222 doses. All repertoire sampling was performed exclusively after the peak T cell response. Baseline serology detected seropositivity in only a handful of AZD1222 recipients. White British donors predominated, females outnumbered males, and clonal diversity was possibly underestimated.

Deletions cut 4 bases from V and 5 bases from J, with 9 bases between. Germline CDR1 is SGHRS and CDR2 is YFSETQ. This CDR3 comprises 12 residues. Assay: immunoSEQ multiplex PCR; the TCRdb copy retains only in-frame clones and omits some. Of approximately 120,000 clones listed, around 90% are singletons. This chain connects TRBV5-1 to TRBJ1-1; no clear D. This receptor was obtained from an adult who received the AZD1222 COVID-19 vaccine. Specimen: peripheral blood, collected 28 days after the second AZD1222 dose. DNA for the CDR3: TGCGCCAGCAGCCGGATGGGTACTGAAGCTTTCTTT. Its translation: CASSRMGTEAFF.